Listed below are T cell receptor beta chains from one sample, sequenced in a study of blood T cell repertoires in COVID-19. Sequencing used immunoSEQ multiplex PCR; TCRdb keeps in-frame clones, though not all of them. The data hold roughly 250,000 clones, with about four fifths observed a single time. Sequencing was performed on PBMCs or T cells enriched from blood (not recorded which). Receptors originate from a woman aged 35 to 49 who had been exposed to COVID-19. The CDR3 runs from the conserved cysteine through the conserved F or W. A D gene is named only where the DNA matches it firmly. Clone size is given for some rows only: seen once, a few or many times, or a class if the clone is expanded.

v_gene	j_gene	d_gene	abundance	CDR3nt	CDR3aa
TRBV7-9	TRBJ2-5	TRBD2	NA	TGTGCCAGCAGCCCACGGGGGGGCCGGGAGACCCAGTACTTC	CASSPRGGRETQYF
TRBV6-2/TRBV6-3	TRBJ2-5	TRBD2	NA	TGTGCCAGCAGTTACACCCCAGGGAGGGGCAGAATCAGAGAGACCCAGTACTTC	CASSYTPGRGRIRETQYF
TRBV16	TRBJ1-1	NA	NA	TGTGCCAGCAGCCAATCTAGGCAGGACACTGAAGCTTTCTTT	CASSQSRQDTEAFF
TRBV10-1	TRBJ1-4	NA	NA	TGCGCCAGCAGCCTCAGCGCAACTAATGAAAAACTGTTTTTT	CASSLSATNEKLFF
TRBV11-2	TRBJ2-1	TRBD2	NA	TGTGCCAGCAGCTTATCTCTATCTCGTAGCGGGGGAGCCTACAATGAGCAGTTCTTC	CASSLSLSRSGGAYNEQFF
TRBV9	TRBJ2-3	TRBD2	NA	TGTGCCAGCAGCGTAGGTAGCGGGGGGACAGATACGCAGTATTTT	CASSVGSGGTDTQYF
TRBV19	TRBJ1-2	TRBD1	NA	TGTGCCAGTAGTATAGGCGGACAGGGAGCCTATGGCTACACCTTC	CASSIGGQGAYGYTF
TRBV18	TRBJ2-1	TRBD2	once	TGTGCCAGCTCGCGCGGACTAGCGGGGGCAAACAATGAGCAGTTCTTC	CASSRGLAGANNEQFF
TRBV5-6	TRBJ1-2	TRBD1	NA	TGTGCCAGCAGCTTCGACAGGGCAGACTATGGCTACACCTTC	CASSFDRADYGYTF
TRBV5-1	TRBJ2-3	TRBD1	NA	TGCGCCAGCAGCGCGACAGGGGAAGATACGCAGTATTTT	CASSATGEDTQYF
TRBV27	TRBJ2-5	NA	NA	TGTGCCAGCAGCCCCGCCGGGGTTATACAAGAGACCCAGTACTTC	CASSPAGVIQETQYF
TRBV12-3/TRBV12-4	TRBJ1-1	NA	NA	TGTGCCAGCAGTTTACTAATGAACACTGAAGCTTTCTTT	CASSLLMNTEAFF
TRBV30	TRBJ1-3	TRBD1	NA	TGTGCCTGGAGTGCGACAGGGGGTGGAAACACCATATATTTT	CAWSATGGGNTIYF
TRBV6-5	TRBJ2-7	TRBD1	once	TGTGCCAGCAGTTACTCTGGGACAGGGGGCAGTTACGAGCAGTACTTC	CASSYSGTGGSYEQYF
TRBV5-1	TRBJ2-5	NA	once	TGCGCCAGCAGCGGCTCCCGGGGGACCCAGTACTTC	CASSGSRGTQYF
TRBV6-5	TRBJ1-2	TRBD1	NA	TGTGCCAGCAGTTACCGAGACAGGGCCAACTATGGCTACACCTTC	CASSYRDRANYGYTF
TRBV7-2	TRBJ1-4	NA	NA	TGTGCCAGCAGCCCTCAGCGGGGGACTAATGAAAAACTGTTTTTT	CASSPQRGTNEKLFF
TRBV3-1/TRBV3-2	TRBJ2-7	TRBD2	NA	TGTGCCAGCAGCCAAGATCTCGGACTAGCTCTCGAGCAGTACTTC	CASSQDLGLALEQYF
TRBV3-1/TRBV3-2	TRBJ2-5	TRBD2	NA	TGTGCCAGCAGCCCCCCGGGACTAGGACCAGAGACCCAGTACTTC	CASSPPGLGPETQYF
TRBV18	TRBJ1-1	TRBD1	NA	TGTGCCAGCTTAACTCAGGGGGGCACTGAAGCTTTCTTT	CASLTQGGTEAFF
TRBV7-9	TRBJ1-5	NA	NA	TGTGCCAGCAGCATAGGGGCGACAGCCGATAGCAATCAGCCCCAGCATTTT	CASSIGATADSNQPQHF
TRBV2	TRBJ1-2	NA	few	TGTGCCAGCAGTGAAAGGACAGTCTATGGCTACACCTTC	CASSERTVYGYTF
TRBV18	TRBJ1-2	TRBD1	NA	TGTGCCAGCTCACCCACGACAGGGGGTCGAGACTATGGCTACACCTTC	CASSPTTGGRDYGYTF
TRBV7-8	TRBJ1-3	NA	NA	TGTGCCAGCAGCTTACAGGGTTACGGAAACACCATATATTTT	CASSLQGYGNTIYF
TRBV7-6	TRBJ2-3	NA	NA	TGTGCCAGCAGCCTAGGACACCTTTTCACAGATACGCAGTATTTT	CASSLGHLFTDTQYF
TRBV19	TRBJ1-5	NA	NA	TGTGCCAGTAGTATAGACAGGGGCGGGCAGCCCCAGCATTTT	CASSIDRGGQPQHF
TRBV7-9	TRBJ1-2	TRBD1	NA	TGTGCCAGCATCGATGGGACAGGGGAGGCCTATGGCTACACCTTC	CASIDGTGEAYGYTF
TRBV5-1	TRBJ1-4	NA	NA	TGCGCCAGCAGCTTGGAGGGCAGGGATAACGAAAAACTGTTTTTT	CASSLEGRDNEKLFF
TRBV19	TRBJ1-1	NA	NA	TGTGCCAGTAGTATCTACGGACAGCAGAACACTGAAGCTTTCTTT	CASSIYGQQNTEAFF
TRBV3-1/TRBV3-2	TRBJ1-6	NA	NA	TGTGCCAGCAGCCAAGGGGCAGATTCACCCCTCCACTTT	CASSQGADSPLHF
TRBV30	TRBJ1-6	NA	few	TGTGCCTGGGGGCGGGGGGCGCAGGCCCTCCACTTT	CAWGRGAQALHF
TRBV2	TRBJ2-7	NA	few	TGTGCCAGCAGTGACCCCAGGGCACCGCAGTACTTC	CASSDPRAPQYF
TRBV15	TRBJ1-6	TRBD1	NA	TGTGCCACCAGCAGGGTTAACAGGGGATCACCCCTCCACTTT	CATSRVNRGSPLHF
TRBV5-5	TRBJ2-5	TRBD2	NA	TGTGCCAGCAGCCCTGTTCTAGCGGGGGGGTCGGAGACCCAGTACTTC	CASSPVLAGGSETQYF
TRBV6-5	TRBJ1-1	NA	NA	TGTGCCAGCAGGCAACCCTATGCGGGGGGTCCTGAAGCTTTCTTT	CASRQPYAGGPEAFF
TRBV2	TRBJ1-5	TRBD1	NA	TGTGCCAGCAGTGAAAGACAGGGCGATCAGCCCCAGCATTTT	CASSERQGDQPQHF
TRBV7-3	TRBJ2-7	TRBD1	few	TGTGCCAGCAGCCCACTCCCACAGGGGTGGTACGAGCAGTACTTC	CASSPLPQGWYEQYF
TRBV7-2	TRBJ1-6	NA	NA	TGTGCCAGCAGCTTAGGATCGCGGTGGGAGGGAGGTTCACCCCTCCACTTT	CASSLGSRWEGGSPLHF
TRBV7-2	TRBJ2-3	NA	NA	TGTGCCAGCATCCCCTATCCCCTGGGCCTCACAGATACGCAGTATTTT	CASIPYPLGLTDTQYF
TRBV7-2	TRBJ2-1	TRBD2	NA	TGTGCCAGCAGCCCCATATCCGGGACTAGCGTCGGGACCTACAATGAGCAGTTCTTC	CASSPISGTSVGTYNEQFF
TRBV18	TRBJ1-2	TRBD1	NA	TGTGCCAGCTCGTCGGCACAGGGGGGCCTCTATGGCTACACCTTC	CASSSAQGGLYGYTF
TRBV19	TRBJ1-2	NA	NA	TGTGCCAGCCTACAGGGTCGGGGCTATGGCTACACCTTC	CASLQGRGYGYTF
TRBV5-1	TRBJ2-1	TRBD1	NA	TGCGCCAGCAGCCCAGCAGGGGGAAGCTACAATGAGCAGTTCTTC	CASSPAGGSYNEQFF
TRBV3-1/TRBV3-2	TRBJ2-2	NA	NA	TGTGCCAGCAGCCCCCCCCTGGGGGCCTACGGGGAGCTGTTTTTT	CASSPPLGAYGELFF
TRBV21-1	TRBJ1-6	NA	NA	TGTGCCAGCAGCAAAGCCGGCCGGGTTCGGGGTGGAAATTCACCCCTCCACTTT	CASSKAGRVRGGNSPLHF
TRBV21-1	TRBJ2-7	NA	NA	TGTGCCAGCAGCAACCGACAGGAGCGGGGCTACGAGCAGTACTTC	CASSNRQERGYEQYF
TRBV4-3	TRBJ2-7	TRBD1	few	TGCGCCAGCAGCCAAGAACCGCCTTTTGGACAGGGGGTCCACGAGCAGTACTTC	CASSQEPPFGQGVHEQYF
TRBV6-5	TRBJ1-2	TRBD1	NA	TGTGCCAGCAGTCCAGGGACAGGGGCTAACTATGGCTACACCTTC	CASSPGTGANYGYTF
TRBV3-1/TRBV3-2	TRBJ2-5	NA	many	TGTGCCAGCAGCCAGAAGACAGCTCAAGAGACCCAGTACTTC	CASSQKTAQETQYF
TRBV3-1/TRBV3-2	TRBJ1-4	NA	NA	TGTGCCAGCAGCCAGGGGACATCTAGGGAAAAACTGTTTTTT	CASSQGTSREKLFF